These T cell receptor beta chains were read from a single sample in a study of cytomegalovirus exposure and HLA in healthy donors. Libraries were prepared by immunoSEQ multiplex PCR; TCRdb keeps only in-frame clonotypes and omits some of them. Its listing shows roughly 69,000 clones. Sequencing used PBMCs. These receptors all come from a woman in her twenties or thirties in good health and CMV-seronegative. The CDR3 runs from the conserved cysteine through the conserved F or W. A D gene is named only where the DNA matches it firmly.

v_gene: TRBV20-1; j_gene: TRBJ2-1; d_gene: .; CDR3aa: CSARDTNEQFF; CDR3nt: TGCAGTGCTAGAGATACAAATGAGCAGTTCTTC
v_gene: TRBV6-1; j_gene: TRBJ2-3; d_gene: TRBD2; CDR3aa: CASNLAGGADTQYF; CDR3nt: TGTGCCAGCAATCTAGCGGGAGGTGCAGATACGCAGTATTTT
v_gene: TRBV15; j_gene: TRBJ2-1; d_gene: TRBD2; CDR3aa: CATSPHGGDYNEQFF; CDR3nt: TGTGCCACCTCCCCCCACGGGGGGGACTACAATGAGCAGTTCTTC
v_gene: TRBV5-1; j_gene: TRBJ1-1; d_gene: .; CDR3aa: CASSFKGDGTEAFF; CDR3nt: TGCGCCAGCAGCTTCAAAGGAGATGGGACTGAAGCTTTCTTT
v_gene: TRBV4-1; j_gene: TRBJ1-2; d_gene: .; CDR3aa: CASSQDLVPRRSGYTF; CDR3nt: TGCGCCAGCAGCCAAGATCTCGTGCCACGGAGGTCCGGCTACACCTTC
v_gene: TRBV19; j_gene: TRBJ1-6; d_gene: TRBD1; CDR3aa: CASSGQGSSPLHF; CDR3nt: TGTGCCAGTAGTGGACAGGGGAGCTCACCCCTCCACTTT
v_gene: TRBV2; j_gene: TRBJ2-3; d_gene: .; CDR3aa: CASRPGVTDTQYF; CDR3nt: TGTGCCAGCAGGCCAGGGGTGACAGATACGCAGTATTTT
v_gene: TRBV7-6; j_gene: TRBJ2-1; d_gene: .; CDR3aa: CASTHGNEQFF; CDR3nt: TGTGCCAGCACCCACGGCAATGAGCAGTTCTTC
v_gene: TRBV2; j_gene: TRBJ2-1; d_gene: .; CDR3aa: CASSWEIGKQFF; CDR3nt: TGTGCCAGCAGCTGGGAGATCGGTAAGCAGTTCTTC
v_gene: TRBV5-4; j_gene: TRBJ2-7; d_gene: .; CDR3aa: CASSLGQYEQYF; CDR3nt: TGTGCCAGCAGCTTGGGACAGTACGAGCAGTACTTC
v_gene: TRBV11-1; j_gene: TRBJ1-6; d_gene: TRBD1; CDR3aa: CASSPGTGLPLHF; CDR3nt: TGTGCCAGCAGTCCCGGGACAGGTCTCCCCCTCCACTTT
v_gene: TRBV5-1; j_gene: TRBJ1-4; d_gene: TRBD1; CDR3aa: CASSLGDSYNEKLFF; CDR3nt: TGCGCCAGCAGCTTGGGGGACAGCTATAATGAAAAACTGTTTTTT
v_gene: TRBV5-1; j_gene: TRBJ2-7; d_gene: TRBD2; CDR3aa: CASSLGKREFYEQYF; CDR3nt: TGCGCCAGCAGCTTGGGGAAGCGGGAGTTTTACGAGCAGTACTTC
v_gene: TRBV4-1; j_gene: TRBJ1-1; d_gene: .; CDR3aa: CASSQDGGKDTEAFF; CDR3nt: TGCGCCAGCAGCCAAGACGGGGGTAAAGACACTGAAGCTTTCTTT
v_gene: TRBV18; j_gene: TRBJ1-1; d_gene: .; CDR3aa: CASSPFEGNTEAFF; CDR3nt: TGTGCCAGCTCACCATTCGAGGGAAACACTGAAGCTTTCTTT
v_gene: TRBV25-1; j_gene: TRBJ1-4; d_gene: .; CDR3aa: CASSPLAGSNEKLFF; CDR3nt: TGTGCCAGCAGTCCCCTGGCAGGATCTAATGAAAAACTGTTTTTT
v_gene: TRBV13; j_gene: TRBJ2-7; d_gene: TRBD2; CDR3aa: CASQSGLEPEQYF; CDR3nt: TGTGCCAGCCAGTCGGGACTAGAGCCCGAGCAGTACTTC
v_gene: TRBV9; j_gene: TRBJ2-2; d_gene: TRBD1; CDR3aa: CASSVAYRGPGELFF; CDR3nt: TGTGCCAGCAGCGTAGCTTACAGGGGGCCCGGGGAGCTGTTTTTT
v_gene: TRBV19; j_gene: TRBJ2-5; d_gene: TRBD2; CDR3aa: CAPRTGGGSNQYF; CDR3nt: TGTGCCCCACGAACCGGGGGGGGGTCGAACCAGTACTTC
v_gene: TRBV7-9; j_gene: TRBJ1-6; d_gene: TRBD1; CDR3aa: CASNQGGLNSPLHF; CDR3nt: TGTGCCAGCAACCAGGGGGGATTGAATTCACCCCTCCACTTT